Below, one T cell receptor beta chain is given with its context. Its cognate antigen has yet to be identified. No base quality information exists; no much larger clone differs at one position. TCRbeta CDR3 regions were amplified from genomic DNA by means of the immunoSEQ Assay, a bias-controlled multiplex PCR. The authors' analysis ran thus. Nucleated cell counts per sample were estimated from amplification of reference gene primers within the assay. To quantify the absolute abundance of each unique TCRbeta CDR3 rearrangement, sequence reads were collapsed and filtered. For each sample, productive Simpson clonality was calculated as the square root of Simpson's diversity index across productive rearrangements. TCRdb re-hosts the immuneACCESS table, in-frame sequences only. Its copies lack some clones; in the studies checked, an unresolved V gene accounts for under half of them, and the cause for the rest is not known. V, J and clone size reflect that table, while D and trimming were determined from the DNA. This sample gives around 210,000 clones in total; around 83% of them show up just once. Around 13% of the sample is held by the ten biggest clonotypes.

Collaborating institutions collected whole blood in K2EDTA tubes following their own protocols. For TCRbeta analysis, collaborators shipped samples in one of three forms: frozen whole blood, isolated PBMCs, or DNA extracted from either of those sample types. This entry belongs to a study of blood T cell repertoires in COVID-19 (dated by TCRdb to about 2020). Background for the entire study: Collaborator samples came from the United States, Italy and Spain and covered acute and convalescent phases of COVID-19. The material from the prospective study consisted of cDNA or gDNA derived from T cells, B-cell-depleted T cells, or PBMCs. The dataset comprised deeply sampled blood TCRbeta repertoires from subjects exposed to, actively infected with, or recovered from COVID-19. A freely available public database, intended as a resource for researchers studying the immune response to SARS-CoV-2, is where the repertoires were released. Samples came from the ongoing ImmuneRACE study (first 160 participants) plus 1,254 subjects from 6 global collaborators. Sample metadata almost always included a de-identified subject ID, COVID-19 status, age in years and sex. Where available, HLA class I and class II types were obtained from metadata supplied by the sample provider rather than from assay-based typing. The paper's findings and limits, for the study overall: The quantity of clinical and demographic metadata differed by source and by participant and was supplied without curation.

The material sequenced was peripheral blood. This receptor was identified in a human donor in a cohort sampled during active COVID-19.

The encoded CDR3 is CASSMGLAGYRTDTQYF. The nucleotide sequence reads as follows: TGTGCCAGTAGTATGGGACTAGCGGGATATCGCACAGATACGCAGTATTTT. The rearrangement combines TRBV19 with TRBJ2-3, and TRBD2 matches 13 of the central bases. For CDR1 and CDR2, the germline V gene (reference sequence) lists LNHDA and SQIVND. The germline V and J ends show losses of 3 bases and 1 base respectively, and no gene match explains 4 bases of the junction. The CDR3 spans 17 residues, from the cysteine through the phenylalanine. CDR3 DNA is the only sequence kept; it has 51 bases, read in frame from the first base.